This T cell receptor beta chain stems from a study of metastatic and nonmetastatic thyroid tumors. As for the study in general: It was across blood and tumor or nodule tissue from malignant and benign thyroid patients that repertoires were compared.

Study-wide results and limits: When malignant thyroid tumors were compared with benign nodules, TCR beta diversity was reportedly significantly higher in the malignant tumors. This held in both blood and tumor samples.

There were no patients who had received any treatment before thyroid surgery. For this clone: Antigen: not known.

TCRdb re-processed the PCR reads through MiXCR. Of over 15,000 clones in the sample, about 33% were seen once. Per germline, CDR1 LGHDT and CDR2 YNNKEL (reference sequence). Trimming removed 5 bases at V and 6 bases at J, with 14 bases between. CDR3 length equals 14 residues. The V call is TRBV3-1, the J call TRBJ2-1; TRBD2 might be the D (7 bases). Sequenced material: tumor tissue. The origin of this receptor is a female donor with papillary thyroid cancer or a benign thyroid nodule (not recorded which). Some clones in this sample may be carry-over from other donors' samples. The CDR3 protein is CASSFRGARNEQFF. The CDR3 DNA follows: TGTGCCAGCAGCTTCCGGGGGGCGCGCAATGAGCAGTTCTTC.